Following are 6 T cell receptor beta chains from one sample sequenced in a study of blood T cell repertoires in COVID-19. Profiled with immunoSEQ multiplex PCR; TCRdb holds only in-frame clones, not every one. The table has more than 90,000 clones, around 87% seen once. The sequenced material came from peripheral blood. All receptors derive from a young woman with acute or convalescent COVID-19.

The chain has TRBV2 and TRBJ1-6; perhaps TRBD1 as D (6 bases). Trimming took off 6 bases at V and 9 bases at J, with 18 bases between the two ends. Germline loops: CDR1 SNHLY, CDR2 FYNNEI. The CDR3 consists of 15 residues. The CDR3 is CASRRQESEFSPLHF. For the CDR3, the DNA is TGTGCCAGCAGGAGACAGGAGTCGGAATTTTCACCCCTCCACTTT.

CDR3 nucleotides: TGCGCCAGCAGTCAAACCACAGGGGGCCTAGGAAACACCATATATTTT. Protein product: CASSQTTGGLGNTIYF. The chain carries TRBV5-1 and TRBJ1-3; 9 nucleotides align to TRBD1. This CDR3 has 16 amino acids. V lost 5 bases to trimming and J lost 4 bases; unmatched junction nucleotides: 10. Germline V lookup: CDR1 SGHRS, CDR2 YFSETQ. Drawing the rest from reference TRBV5-1 and TRBJ1-3, the complete variable domain is KAGVTQTPRYLIKTRGQQVTLSCSPISGHRSVSWYQQTPGQGLQFLFEYFSETQRNKGNFPGRFSGRQFSNSRSEMNVSTLELGDSALYLCASSQTTGGLGNTIYFGEGSWLTVV.

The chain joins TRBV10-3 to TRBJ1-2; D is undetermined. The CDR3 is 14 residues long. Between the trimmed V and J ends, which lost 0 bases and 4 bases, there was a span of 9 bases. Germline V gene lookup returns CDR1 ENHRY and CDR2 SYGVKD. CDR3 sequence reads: CAISESVTRYGYTF. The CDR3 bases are TGTGCCATCAGTGAGTCGGTCACACGCTATGGCTACACCTTC.

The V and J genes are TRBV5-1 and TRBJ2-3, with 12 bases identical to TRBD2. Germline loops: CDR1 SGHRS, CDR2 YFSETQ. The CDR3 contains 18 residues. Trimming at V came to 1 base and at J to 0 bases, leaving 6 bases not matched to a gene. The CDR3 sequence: CASSLRLAGGYSTDTQYF. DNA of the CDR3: TGCGCCAGCAGCTTGAGGCTAGCGGGGGGGTATAGCACAGATACGCAGTATTTT.

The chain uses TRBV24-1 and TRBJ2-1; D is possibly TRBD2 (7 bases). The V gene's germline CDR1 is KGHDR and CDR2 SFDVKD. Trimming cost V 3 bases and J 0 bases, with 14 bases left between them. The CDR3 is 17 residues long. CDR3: CATSDMGGGSSYNEQFF. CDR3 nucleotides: TGTGCCACCAGTGATATGGGGGGCGGGAGCTCCTACAATGAGCAGTTCTTC.

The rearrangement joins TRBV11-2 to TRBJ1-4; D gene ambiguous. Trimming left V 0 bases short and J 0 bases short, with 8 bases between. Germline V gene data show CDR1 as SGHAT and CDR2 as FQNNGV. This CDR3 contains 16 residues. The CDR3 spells CASSLDRLATNEKLFF. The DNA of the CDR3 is TGTGCCAGCAGCTTAGACCGACTTGCAACTAATGAAAAACTGTTTTTT.